The source of this T cell receptor (beta chain) is a study of OX40 agonist ivuxolimab in advanced cancers. Samples were taken at baseline and on day 1 of cycles 4 and 7. V lost 5 bases, J lost 4 bases, and 8 bases stayed unmatched. The germline V gene has CDR1 SGHTA and CDR2 FQGTGA. CDR3 length equals 16 residues. Sequenced by immunoSEQ multiplex PCR; TCRdb stores in-frame clones only, minus some. The data show about 48,000 clones, under 85% seen once. V usage is TRBV7-3 and J usage is TRBJ2-1, with TRBD2 identical over 10 bases. The sample in question was CD4+ or CD8+ T cells sorted from blood, obtained in a trial of the OX40 agonist ivuxolimab. This TCR was recovered from an adult with an advanced solid tumor such as melanoma, head and neck, liver or kidney cancer. The CDR3 bases are TGTGCCAGCAGCCCAAATAGCGGGGGGATATACAATGAGCAGTTCTTC. It specifies CASSPNSGGIYNEQFF.